The entry that follows covers one T cell receptor beta chain sequence. Its specificity is not known. These data are taken from a study of post-analysis software for immune sequencing data. Study overall: Both relapsing-remitting and secondary progressive multiple sclerosis featured among the disease courses, as did progressive-relapsing multiple sclerosis. Broader study findings: Patients carried roughly 5 TRBV segments more frequently than controls did, and TRBV5-6, TRBV5-1 and TRBV20-1 were among them. The normalized Chao1 diversity of multiple sclerosis patients was significantly lower than that of controls.

CDR3 size: 16 residues. The junction had 8 bases not matched to a gene; V was cut back by 2 bases and J by 5 bases. From germline, CDR1 is SGHTA and CDR2 FQGNSA. Libraries were made from TCR beta cDNA, and they carried unique molecular identifiers. TCRdb re-called the PCR reads with MiXCR, one entry per CDR3 protein. The sample shows 600,000 to 700,000 distinct CDR3 sequences, 55% to 60% of them seen only once. This TCR came from a girl aged 2-10 years with multiple sclerosis. The chain uses TRBV7-2 and TRBJ2-5; TRBD2 aligns across 10 bases. Sequenced sample: blood. The CDR3 here is CASSLNSGGAWETQYF. The CDR3 DNA follows: TGTGCCAGCAGCTTAAACAGCGGGGGGGCCTGGGAGACCCAGTACTTC. Using reference TRBV7-2 and TRBJ2-5 for the parts outside the CDR3, the full variable domain is GAGVSQSPSNKVTEKGKDVELRCDPISGHTALYWYRQSLGQGLEFLIYFQGNSAPDKSGLPSDRFSAERTGGSVSTLTIQRTQQEDSAVYLCASSLNSGGAWETQYFGPGTRLLVL.